The TCR beta chain described here comes from a study of post-analysis software for immune sequencing data (dated by TCRdb to the mid-2010s). Background on the whole study: The recorded disease courses included relapsing-remitting, secondary progressive and progressive-relapsing multiple sclerosis, and some patients had no subtype annotation. Patient repertoires were compared against about twelve previously published healthy control repertoires from donors aged roughly 6 to 25 years. A subset of samples was prepared in parallel using single-end sample barcoding, then pooled and co-amplified after Illumina adapter ligation.

From the cysteine up to the phenylalanine, the CDR3 has a length of 15 residues. The DNA shown is the 45-base CDR3, in frame from base 1. The junction shows trimming of 6 bases on V and 3 bases on J, and the gene matches do not reach 2 bases of it. The germline V gene supplies CDR1 MGHRA and CDR2 YSYEKL. Preparation of the library involved PCR. The listed sequencing device is Illumina HiSeq 2500. Unique molecular identifiers were incorporated into TCR beta cDNA libraries to reduce PCR and sequencing biases. Per 1 to 10 million input T cells, approximately 500,000 cDNA molecules were obtained, such that each molecule approximated one T cell. The patient libraries were prepared and sequenced with the same protocol used for the earlier healthy control dataset. Samples belonging to the same batch were prepared together, multiplexed and sequenced on a shared HiSeq lane. Regarding the original processing steps: Raw barcoded reads were processed with MIGEC, discarding single-read molecular identifier groups before consensus assembly and CDR3 extraction. VDJtools was used for post-analysis of the clonotype tables, and diversity was normalized by down-sampling every dataset to the size of the smallest sample. To correct batch-related cross-sample contamination, repertoire overlap clustering matched CDR3 amino acid sequences but not nucleotide sequences. TCRdb reprocessing: public reads trimmed at Q25 with fastp, clones called with MiXCR, in-frame beta chains kept. Each record represents a unique CDR3 protein, reported with the most common genes and DNA among its rows. Clone size and V and J calls follow TCRdb, not the original study. The sample yields more than 450,000 distinct CDR3 sequences; under 40% were counted once. In total, the top ten clones hold about 6% of the sample.

This clonotype was detected a few times. Its antigen remains undetermined. Base qualities are not at hand, and no much larger clone is one base apart. TCR beta repertoires were profiled from peripheral blood of approximately 13 young patients with multiple sclerosis to demonstrate the VDJtools post-analysis software. Multiple sclerosis patients were children and adolescents aged roughly 6 to 15 years. What the research found in general, with its limitations: Patients showed significantly higher frequencies than controls for roughly five TRBV segments, among them TRBV5-6, TRBV5-1 and TRBV20-1. Compared with controls, multiple sclerosis patients had significantly lower normalized Chao1 diversity, a finding suggesting substantial peripheral T-cell clonal expansion. Direct clustering with F measure revealed strong co-clustering of samples prepared in the same batch, which led to a batch-effect correction. The control group was slightly older than the multiple sclerosis patient group.

The TCR was taken from a girl between 2 and 17 years old with multiple sclerosis. The chain employs TRBV4-1 and TRBJ2-3; TRBD2 aligns with 14 central bases. Material for sequencing was blood. The CDR3 region has the sequence CASRTSGGETDTQYF. The DNA is as follows: TGCGCCAGCAGGACTAGCGGGGGGGAAACAGATACGCAGTATTTT.